The 24 T cell receptor beta chains below all came from one sample that was sequenced in a study of blood T cell repertoires in COVID-19. Sequencing used immunoSEQ multiplex PCR; TCRdb keeps in-frame clones, though not all of them. Of a few hundred thousand clones detected, over 80% appear once; the ten largest clones hold about 4.9%. Sequences were obtained from PBMCs or T cells enriched from blood (not recorded which). These receptors all stem from a woman between 50 and 59 years old who had recovered from COVID-19.

The CDR3 coding sequence is TGTGCCAGTACCGCCGATGGGGGGAAGAACACTGAAGCTTTCTTT. As protein: CASTADGGKNTEAFF. The chain employs TRBV19 and TRBJ1-1, with D possibly being TRBD1 (5 bases). Trimming stripped 7 bases from V and 1 base from J, with 16 bases between. The CDR3 is 15 residues long. Germline assignment: CDR1 LNHDA and CDR2 SQIVND (reference sequence).

This sequence joins TRBV6-5 and TRBJ2-7; 8 bases match TRBD1. CDR1 is MNHEY and CDR2 is SVGAGI in the germline V gene. The length of the CDR3 is 14 residues. The V and J ends lost 8 bases and 0 bases, in that order; junction bases with no gene match: 6. CDR3 coding DNA: TGTGCCAGCGAAGAGGACAGGGACTCCTACGAGCAGTACTTC. It codes for CASEEDRDSYEQYF.

The genes are TRBV7-9 and TRBJ2-5, with 8 positions matching TRBD1. The CDR3 length is 14 residues. V lost 3 bases and J lost 5; bases outside the gene matches: 5. CDR1 is SEHNR, CDR2 FQNEAQ, per germline (reference sequence). DNA of the CDR3: TGTGCCAGCAGCTTCGAGACAGGGGTGGAGACCCAGTACTTC. As protein: CASSFETGVETQYF.

The chain uses TRBV6-2 or TRBV6-3 and TRBJ2-2; D is ambiguous. V lost 6 bases and J lost 4, with 9 bases in between. Germline V lookup: CDR1 MNHEY, CDR2 SVGEGT. This CDR3 is built from 13 residues. CDR3 sequence: CASSPAGTGELFF. DNA of the CDR3: TGTGCCAGCAGCCCGGCTGGCACCGGGGAGCTGTTTTTT.

V gene TRBV28 combines with J gene TRBJ2-1; 11 nucleotides agree with TRBD2. V was pared by 5 bases and J by 0 bases, with 15 bases of the junction left unmatched. The CDR3 spans 20 residues. Germline V gives CDR1 MDHEN, CDR2 SYDVKM. The CDR3 protein is CASSPRPFASGRSSYNEQFF. The CDR3 coding sequence is TGTGCCAGCAGTCCCCGCCCCTTTGCTAGCGGGAGGAGCTCCTACAATGAGCAGTTCTTC.

V usage is TRBV4-1 and J usage is TRBJ1-5, with D tentatively TRBD1 (6 bases). V was cut by 0 bases and J by 2 bases, with 11 bases left in between. Germline V gives CDR1 MGHRA, CDR2 YSYEKL. CDR3 length: 16 amino acids. DNA for the CDR3: TGCGCCAGCAGCCAAGATGGGGCAGGGGGCAATCAGCCCCAGCATTTT. This translates into CASSQDGAGGNQPQHF.

Of note for this clone: The identical CDR3 is also encoded by other nucleotide sequences in the sample. The rearrangement links TRBV7-9 to TRBJ2-7; D uncertain. The CDR3 totals 11 residues. V dropped 5 bases and J dropped 4 bases, with 6 bases sitting between them. Germline-derived CDR1 and CDR2 are SEHNR and FQNEAQ (reference sequence). The DNA of the CDR3 is TGTGCCAGCAGCCAGGATTACGAGCAGTACTTC. Translated, it gives CASSQDYEQYF. Full variable domain (missing parts from reference TRBV7-9 and TRBJ2-7): DTGVSQNPRHKITKRGQNVTFRCDPISEHNRLYWYRQTLGQGPEFLTYFQNEAQLEKSRLLSDRFSAERPKGSFSTLEIQRTEQGDSAMYLCASSQDYEQYFGPGTRLTVT.

The V call is TRBV11-1, the J call TRBJ1-3; tentative D call: TRBD1 (5 bases). Germline V gives CDR1 SGHAT, CDR2 FQDESV (reference sequence). With 5 bases removed from V and 2 bases from J, the gap between germline ends came to 13 bases. The CDR3 totals 15 residues. The CDR3 DNA reads TGTGCCAGCAGCCTCGGGGGATTCGCTGGAAACACCATATATTTT. Translating gives CASSLGGFAGNTIYF.

This clone was seen just once. The rearrangement links TRBV6-1 to TRBJ2-7; 8 nucleotides align to TRBD1. Looked up from germline, CDR1 is MNHNS and CDR2 is SASEGT. This CDR3 contains 15 residues. The ends lost 8 bases at V and 2 bases at J; junction bases unmatched: 11. The CDR3 spells CASQMSRGLPYEQYF. The CDR3 DNA sequence: TGTGCCAGCCAAATGAGCAGGGGGCTGCCCTACGAGCAGTACTTC.

The chain recombines TRBV5-1 with TRBJ2-7; TRBD2 matches 8 bases. After removal of 1 base from V and 3 bases from J, the junction contained 9 bases not matched to a gene. This CDR3 contains 16 residues. In germline, CDR1 is SGHRS, CDR2 YFSETQ. CDR3 amino acids: CASSLLGGGPRYEQYF. The CDR3 region has the DNA TGCGCCAGCAGCTTGTTAGGCGGGGGGCCTCGCTACGAGCAGTACTTC. The variable domain in full, completed from reference TRBV5-1 and TRBJ2-7, reads KAGVTQTPRYLIKTRGQQVTLSCSPISGHRSVSWYQQTPGQGLQFLFEYFSETQRNKGNFPGRFSGRQFSNSRSEMNVSTLELGDSALYLCASSLLGGGPRYEQYFGPGTRLTVT.

Comment on this clone: At one of its ends the junction is not consistent with the germline gene, which may arise from a read error. The V gene is TRBV25-1, the J gene TRBJ1-4; possible D gene TRBD1, 6 bases. Looked up from germline, CDR1 is MGHDK and CDR2 is SYGVNS. This CDR3 is built from 13 residues. CDR3 protein: CASSDDRNVKLFF. The CDR3, as DNA: TGTGCCAGCAGTGACGACAGGAATGTAAAACTGTTTTTT.

In this sample, this clone turned up a few times. V gene TRBV19 combines with J gene TRBJ1-5, with 9 bases matching TRBD1. Germline V CDR1 and CDR2: LNHDA, SQIVND (reference sequence). The length of the CDR3 is 15 residues. V trimming: 5 bases; J trimming: 7 bases; junction bases outside the gene matches: 9. The CDR3 DNA reads TGTGCCAGTAGTGGCGGACAGGGGAAGTGGCAGCCCCAGCATTTT. Translating gives CASSGGQGKWQPQHF.

CDR3 DNA: TGTGCCAGCAGTGATACAGGACAGGGTAGCAATCAGCCCCAGCATTTT. Protein product: CASSDTGQGSNQPQHF. The V gene is TRBV6-1, the J gene TRBJ1-5; 8 bases agree with TRBD1. Germline V gene lookup returns CDR1 MNHNS and CDR2 SASEGT. V lost 3 bases, J lost 0 bases, and 4 bases stayed unmatched. The CDR3 is made up of 16 amino acids.

The chain has TRBV7-9 and TRBJ2-7, with 8 nucleotides matching TRBD1. Germline-derived CDR1 and CDR2 are SEHNR and FQNEAQ (reference sequence). V trimming: 5 bases; J trimming: 5 bases; junction bases outside the gene matches: 5. The CDR3 has 13 amino acids. CDR3 in DNA: TGTGCCAGCAGCCGCGGACAGGGAGACGAGCAGTACTTC. This gives the protein CASSRGQGDEQYF.

V gene TRBV27 combines with J gene TRBJ2-1, with 9 bases aligning to TRBD2. Germline CDR1 MNHEY, CDR2 SMNVEV (reference sequence). This CDR3 is 14 amino acids long. V lost 6 bases, J lost 0 bases, and 0 bases stayed unmatched. Written as DNA, the CDR3 is TGTGCCAGCAGACTAGCGGGCTCCTACAATGAGCAGTTCTTC. This sequence encodes CASRLAGSYNEQFF.

The table lists this clone with a few counts. As DNA, the CDR3 is TGTGCCAGCAGCGGCGCGCACAGGGGGGTAACTAATGAAAAACTGTTTTTT. It codes for CASSGAHRGVTNEKLFF. The J gene is TRBJ1-4, the V gene TRBV7-9, with TRBD1 identical over 8 bases. The CDR3 has 17 amino acids. Germline V gene data show CDR1 as SEHNR and CDR2 as FQNEAQ (reference sequence). After removal of 5 bases from V and 1 base from J, the junction contained 9 bases not matched to a gene.

The J gene is TRBJ2-5, the V gene TRBV6-5, with D perhaps TRBD2 (6 bases). The CDR3 sequence is 14 residues long. The V end lost 4 bases, the J end lost 4 bases, and 13 bases lay between the germline ends. Per the germline V gene, CDR1 is MNHEY and CDR2 is SVGAGI. The CDR3 bases are TGTGCCAGCAGTTCCGCGGGACCGGCAGAGACCCAGTACTTC. Residues: CASSSAGPAETQYF.

The CDR3 coding sequence is TGTGCCAGTGGGGAGGGGAACTATGGCTACACCTTC. Its protein is CASGEGNYGYTF. This rearrangement joins TRBV19 to TRBJ1-2; TRBD1 is a possible D gene (5 bases). This CDR3 spans 12 amino acids. Germline values: CDR1 LNHDA, CDR2 SQIVND (reference sequence). Trimming removed 8 bases from V and 2 bases from J, with 9 bases in between.

This clone has just one count. The chain combines TRBV28 with TRBJ1-4; D gene ambiguous. V gave up 4 bases and J gave up 9 bases, with 3 bases separating them. The CDR3 length is 10 residues. Germline-derived CDR1 and CDR2 are MDHEN and SYDVKM. CDR3 amino acids: CASSSKKLFF. The CDR3, as DNA: TGTGCCAGCAGTTCCAAAAAACTGTTTTTT.

CDR3 bases: TGTGCCAGTAGTCCGACAGGGGGCGAGACCCAGTACTTC. It is translated as CASSPTGGETQYF. The genes are TRBV19 and TRBJ2-5; TRBD1 agrees at 10 bases. The ends lost 5 bases at V and 5 bases at J; junction bases unmatched: 2. Germline CDR1 is LNHDA and CDR2 is SQIVND (reference sequence). This CDR3 spans 13 amino acids.

The chain uses TRBV25-1 and TRBJ1-1, with 9 positions matching TRBD1. Losses at the gene ends were 1 base for V and 5 bases for J; bases not matched to a gene: 2. This CDR3 is built from 14 residues. Germline CDR1 reads MGHDK; CDR2 reads SYGVNS. The DNA for the CDR3 is TGTGCCAGCAGTGAATGGGGACAGGGAACTGAAGCTTTCTTT. Its translation: CASSEWGQGTEAFF.

The chain is built from TRBV13 and TRBJ1-6, with D possibly TRBD1 on 5 matching bases. V was trimmed by 0 bases and J by 11 bases, leaving 20 bases between them. The V gene's germline CDR1 is PRHDT and CDR2 FYEKMQ (reference sequence). The CDR3 totals 17 residues. CDR3 coding DNA: TGTGCCAGCAGCTTAGGAGGGGAACAGGCCCTTAGGGCACCCCTCCACTTT. Its translation is CASSLGGEQALRAPLHF.

V is TRBV2 and J is TRBJ2-5; a weak D match, TRBD2 (5 bases). The V gene's germline CDR1 is SNHLY and CDR2 FYNNEI. Trimming shortened V by 7 bases and J by 5 bases, and 14 bases separated the two germline ends. There are 13 residues in the CDR3. The DNA of the CDR3 is TGTGCCAGCATCACGGGGTTTTCGGAGACCCAGTACTTC. This codes for CASITGFSETQYF.

V usage is TRBV5-1 and J usage is TRBJ1-5; D is perhaps TRBD1 (5 bases). Trimming removed 4 bases at V and 5 bases at J, with 13 bases between. Germline CDR1 is SGHRS and CDR2 is YFSETQ. The CDR3 has 14 amino acids. The CDR3 is CASSPEWGDQPQHF. The CDR3 bases are TGCGCCAGCAGCCCTGAGTGGGGGGATCAGCCCCAGCATTTT. The full variable domain, its missing parts supplied by reference TRBV5-1 and TRBJ1-5, is KAGVTQTPRYLIKTRGQQVTLSCSPISGHRSVSWYQQTPGQGLQFLFEYFSETQRNKGNFPGRFSGRQFSNSRSEMNVSTLELGDSALYLCASSPEWGDQPQHFGDGTRLSIL.